The rows below give T cell receptor beta chains drawn from one sample of a study of shared T cell receptors in the human thymus. Generated by immunoSEQ multiplex PCR, the TCRdb table keeps only in-frame clones and is missing some. The sample holds roughly 500,000 clones, approximately 80% seen once. The data were also submitted as part of a second study, on human thymus T cells.

Sequenced material: thymocytes. Receptor source: a boy under two years old with a congenital heart defect. CDR3s include the opening cysteine and the closing phenylalanine or tryptophan.

TRBJ2-5	TRBV28	CASSSRDRERRETQYF
TRBJ2-7	TRBV2	CASSSRGSYEQYF
TRBJ1-6	TRBV28	CASSTGQGRNSPLHF
TRBJ2-7	TRBV18	CASSPNQQDSQGEQYF
TRBJ1-2	TRBV2	CASSKIPGILALRASHGYTF
TRBJ2-5	TRBV4-1	CASSQDPGGWKTQYF
TRBJ2-7	TRBV29-1	CSVEARGMFGYEQYF
TRBJ2-7	TRBV7-8	CASSRGLAGGPTYEQYF
TRBJ1-2	TRBV4-1	CASSQDGQGHSLYGYTF
TRBJ2-7	TRBV7-9	CASSSPGSRGREDEQYF
TRBJ2-7	TRBV18	CASSPPYLADPPYEQYF
TRBJ1-2	TRBV7-8	CASSRWTTNYGYTF
TRBJ2-6	TRBV4-2	CASSQDRGSGANVLTF
TRBJ2-1	TRBV5-4	CASSLASVAANEQFF
TRBJ1-3	TRBV11-2	CASSLFSGGANGNTIYF
TRBJ2-1	TRBV12-5	CASGPPGNEQFF
TRBJ2-1	TRBV4-3	CASEIYNEQFF
TRBJ1-3	TRBV27	CASSSSLSGNTIYF
TRBJ2-3	TRBV4-2	CASSRGLAGPDTQYF
TRBJ2-7	TRBV4-1	CASSQDPLYEQYF
TRBJ2-5	TRBV5-1	CASEEQGGKPQETQYF
TRBJ1-2	TRBV4-3	CASSQKDRHGYTF
TRBJ2-3	TRBV15	CATSGTSTDTQYF
TRBJ2-7	TRBV5-6	CASSFTGTGSYEQYF
TRBJ2-7	TRBV7-2	CASSLRGGRGSYEQYF
TRBJ2-1	TRBV4-3	CASSQDCSRGRREQFF
TRBJ1-5	TRBV30	CAWSLGQGPYSNQPQHF
TRBJ2-7	TRBV4-1	CASSAIPGRPYEQYF
TRBJ1-1	TRBV27	CASSPGHRNTEAFF